The 18 T cell receptor beta chains reported below all come from one sample, sequenced in a study of T cell responses to AZD1222 COVID-19 vaccine. Only in-frame clones appear in the TCRdb table, and some are missing; sequencing was by immunoSEQ multiplex PCR. The table includes nearly 95,000 clones, 80% to 90% detected once. The sequenced sample was peripheral blood, obtained 28 days after the second AZD1222 dose. Receptor source: an adult who received the AZD1222 COVID-19 vaccine.

The rearrangement uses TRBV4-2 and TRBJ2-3; the D is unclear. The CDR3 has 18 amino acids. Trimming stripped 1 base from V and 0 bases from J, with 17 bases between. Germline assignment: CDR1 LGHNA and CDR2 YNFKEQ. The CDR3 DNA follows: TGTGCCAGCAGCCAAGCCCGCGATGGTTCTCCTAGCACAGATACGCAGTATTTT. Protein sequence: CASSQARDGSPSTDTQYF.

This clone was seen just once. V and J are TRBV18 and TRBJ1-2, with TRBD1 as a possible D gene (5 bases). Germline V gene lookup returns CDR1 KGHSH and CDR2 LQKENI. CDR3 size: 17 residues. Trimming pared 1 base from V and 0 bases from J, leaving 15 bases between. Written as DNA, the CDR3 is TGTGCCAGCTCACCACAATATGACAGCGAAGCTAACTATGGCTACACCTTC. Translated, it gives CASSPQYDSEANYGYTF. Full variable domain (remainder filled in from reference TRBV18 and TRBJ1-2): NAGVMQNPRHLVRRRGQEARLRCSPMKGHSHVYWYRQLPEEGLKFMVYLQKENIIDESGMPKERFSAEFPKEGPSILRIQQVVRGDSAAYFCASSPQYDSEANYGYTFGSGTRLTVV.

The CDR3 DNA follows: TGTGCCATCAGTACCGGGACAGGGGACTATGGCTACACCTTC. It translates to CAISTGTGDYGYTF. The rearrangement uses TRBV10-3 and TRBJ1-2; 10 nucleotides match TRBD1. The CDR3 runs to 14 residues. CDR1 and CDR2 from the germline V gene are ENHRY and SYGVKD. With V trimmed by 5 bases and J by 3 bases, 3 bases remained unmatched.

This chain links TRBV6-1 with TRBJ1-1, with 9 bases lining up with TRBD1. CDR3 length equals 15 residues. In germline, CDR1 is MNHNS, CDR2 SASEGT. V lost 2 bases, J lost 4 bases, and 5 bases stayed unmatched. CDR3 amino acids: CASSEPQGAVTEAFF. The CDR3 DNA sequence: TGTGCCAGCAGTGAACCACAGGGGGCAGTCACTGAAGCTTTCTTT.

This chain joins TRBV6-5 and TRBJ2-2; the D is unclear. This CDR3 comprises 16 residues. The germline V and J ends were trimmed by 2 bases and 0 bases, with 10 bases remaining between them. Germline V gives CDR1 MNHEY, CDR2 SVGAGI. The CDR3 loop reads CASSYRVSANTGELFF. The CDR3 region has the DNA TGTGCCAGCAGTTACAGGGTTTCCGCGAACACCGGGGAGCTGTTTTTT.

The V call is TRBV3-1 (or the pseudogene TRBV3-2), the J call TRBJ2-1; TRBD2 matches at 9 bases. Germline-derived CDR1 and CDR2 are LGHDT and YNNKEL (reference sequence). This CDR3 region has 12 residues. V trimming: 4 bases; J trimming: 10 bases; junction bases outside the gene matches: 2. The CDR3 sequence: CASSRGLAEQFF. The CDR3 DNA follows: TGTGCCAGCAGCCGCGGACTAGCGGAGCAGTTCTTC.

The chain couples TRBV20-1 to TRBJ2-1; 9 bases match TRBD2. CDR3 length: 15 amino acids. The germline CDR1 and CDR2 sequences are DFQATT and SNEGSKA (reference sequence). With 3 bases clipped from V and 10 bases from J, the junction kept 13 bases outside the gene matches. The chain's CDR3 is CSASPRLAEGKEQFF. DNA of the CDR3: TGCAGTGCTAGTCCTCGACTAGCGGAAGGGAAGGAGCAGTTCTTC.

This rearrangement joins TRBV30 to TRBJ1-5, with TRBD1 as a possible D gene (5 bases). The CDR3 is made up of 14 amino acids. Trimming pared 3 bases from V and 1 base from J, leaving 10 bases between. The germline gives CDR1 GTSNPN, CDR2 SVGIG (reference sequence). The CDR3: CAWSGTLSNQPQHF. The CDR3 bases are TGTGCCTGGAGCGGGACCCTCAGCAATCAGCCCCAGCATTTT. Variable domain in full (rest from reference TRBV30 and TRBJ1-5): SQTIHQWPATLVQPVGSPLSLECTVEGTSNPNLYWYRQAAGRGLQLLFYSVGIGQISSEVPQNLSASRPQDRQFILSSKKLLLSDSGFYLCAWSGTLSNQPQHFGDGTRLSIL.

The rearrangement uses TRBV5-1 and TRBJ2-7, with TRBD2 matching 9 bases. The CDR3 loop spans 17 amino acids. The germline V gene has CDR1 SGHRS and CDR2 YFSETQ. V gave up 1 base and J gave up 2 bases; unmatched junction bases: 10. CDR3 nucleotides: TGCGCCAGCAGCTTGAGGAACCTAGCGGGAAAACCCTACGAGCAGTACTTC. Its protein product is CASSLRNLAGKPYEQYF.

CDR3 nucleotides: TGTGCCAGCAGTCGGACTAGCGGGAGGCTGGGGGAGCAGTTCTTC. It yields the protein CASSRTSGRLGEQFF. The V and J genes are TRBV13 and TRBJ2-1; 14 bases are shared with TRBD2. V trimming: 6 bases; J trimming: 10 bases; junction bases outside the gene matches: 8. This CDR3 is 15 amino acids long. Per the germline V gene, CDR1 is PRHDT and CDR2 is FYEKMQ (reference sequence).

The chain's CDR3 is CASSRGLAGGWIEHEQYF. The CDR3, as DNA: TGTGCCAGCAGCCGTGGACTAGCGGGGGGGTGGATCGAGCACGAGCAGTACTTC. The gene calls are TRBV7-9 and TRBJ2-7; 15 bases align to TRBD2. Germline V gives CDR1 SEHNR, CDR2 FQNEAQ (reference sequence). Trimming cost V 5 bases and J 5 bases; bases outside gene matches: 13. The CDR3 length is 18 residues.

This chain joins TRBV19 and TRBJ1-6, with TRBD1 matching over 8 bases. The CDR3 contains 14 residues. Germline V gene data show CDR1 as LNHDA and CDR2 as SQIVND (reference sequence). V shed 8 bases, J shed 4 bases, and the junction held 4 bases outside the gene matches. CDR3 sequence: CASSGQGYNSPLHF. The CDR3 region has the DNA TGTGCCAGTTCCGGACAGGGTTATAATTCACCCCTCCACTTT.

This chain joins TRBV5-6 and TRBJ2-5, with D uncertain. The CDR3 sequence is 12 residues long. In germline, CDR1 is SGHDT, CDR2 YYEEEE. V lost 6 bases and J lost 5, with 11 bases in between. CDR3 amino acids: CASTTGHETQYF. In nucleotides, the CDR3 is TGTGCCAGCACCACCGGTCACGAGACCCAGTACTTC.

V usage is TRBV7-8 and J usage is TRBJ1-1; D perhaps matches TRBD1 (6 bases). CDR3 length: 16 amino acids. V lost 5 bases and J 0 bases, leaving 16 bases between the germline ends. In germline, CDR1 is SGHVS, CDR2 FQNEAQ. CDR3 loop: CASSPLRTAMNTEAFF. CDR3 in DNA: TGTGCCAGCAGCCCACTAAGGACAGCTATGAACACTGAAGCTTTCTTT.

This chain uses TRBV7-6 with TRBJ2-2; D tentatively fits TRBD1 or TRBD2 (6 bases each). This CDR3 spans 16 amino acids. V lost 5 bases to trimming and J lost 5 bases, with 18 bases between them. Germline loops: CDR1 SGHVS, CDR2 FNYEAQ. CDR3 protein: CASSPFGGLGTGELFF. The CDR3, as DNA: TGTGCCAGCAGCCCGTTCGGGGGCCTAGGAACCGGGGAGCTGTTTTTT.

V is TRBV3-1 (or the pseudogene TRBV3-2) and J is TRBJ2-7; D uncertain. The CDR3 runs 18 residues. Germline lookup yields CDR1 LGHDT and CDR2 YNNKEL (reference sequence). The V end was cut by 2 bases, the J end by 2 bases, with 22 bases between. CDR3 nucleotides: TGTGCCAGCAGCCAAATTCTCGCGTTAGAGCCCACGACCTACGAGCAGTACTTC. Amino acid sequence: CASSQILALEPTTYEQYF.

DNA for the CDR3: TGTGCCAGCAGCCAGGACAGGGGGCTAACCTACGAGCAGTACTTC. Translating gives CASSQDRGLTYEQYF. This chain connects TRBV3-1 (or the pseudogene TRBV3-2) to TRBJ2-7; 11 bases are a match to TRBD1. The germline gives CDR1 LGHDT, CDR2 YNNKEL (reference sequence). V dropped 3 bases and J dropped 2; count of bases not matched to a gene: 3. This CDR3 has 15 amino acids.

J is TRBJ1-6 and V is TRBV24-1; 9 bases agree with TRBD1. The CDR3 extends over 14 amino acids. The germline V gene has CDR1 KGHDR and CDR2 SFDVKD. V was pared by 5 bases and J by 8 bases, with 3 bases of the junction left unmatched. Here the CDR3 reads CATSVWDRDSPLHF. In DNA form, the CDR3 reads TGTGCCACCAGTGTGTGGGACAGGGATTCACCCCTCCACTTT.